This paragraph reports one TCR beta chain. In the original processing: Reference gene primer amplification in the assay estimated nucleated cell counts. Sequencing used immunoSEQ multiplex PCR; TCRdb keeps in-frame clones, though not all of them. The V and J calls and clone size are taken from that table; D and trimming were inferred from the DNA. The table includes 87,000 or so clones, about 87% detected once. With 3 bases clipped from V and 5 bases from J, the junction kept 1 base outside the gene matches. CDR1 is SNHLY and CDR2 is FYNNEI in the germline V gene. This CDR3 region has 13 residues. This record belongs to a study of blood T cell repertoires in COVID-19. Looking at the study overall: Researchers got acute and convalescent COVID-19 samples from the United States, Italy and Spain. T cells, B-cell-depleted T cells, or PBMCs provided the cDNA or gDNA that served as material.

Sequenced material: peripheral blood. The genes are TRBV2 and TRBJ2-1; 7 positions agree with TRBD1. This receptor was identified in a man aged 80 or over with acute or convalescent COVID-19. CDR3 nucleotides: TGTGCCAGCAGTGATGACAGGGACAATGAGCAGTTCTTC. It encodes CASSDDRDNEQFF.